This paragraph covers one TCR beta chain sequence. The antigen remains undetermined. Trimming cost V 0 bases and J 6 bases; bases outside gene matches: 6. The CDR3 sequence is 15 residues long. The germline gives CDR1 SGHRS, CDR2 YFSETQ. The sample comes from a study of T cells after yellow fever vaccination. General study results and limits: Just a small share of clonotypes turned up in the CD4 compartment as well as the CD8 compartment. Peak timing came faster in the weaker secondary response, day 5 versus 15. One caveat is that FACS-sorted repertoires could contain abundant clonotypes contaminating from the bulk population.

Template switching by 5'RACE produced TCR cDNA, adding a universal primer site and UMIs. Using its own MiXCR run on the 5' RACE reads, TCRdb lists one record per CDR3 protein. The sample includes approximately 550,000 distinct CDR3 sequences, 15% to 20% of them seen just once. This TCR was sampled from a man aged 25-45 years who received the YFV17D yellow fever vaccine. The material was PBMCs, obtained 15 days after the yellow fever booster vaccination. J is TRBJ2-3 and V is TRBV5-1, with 8 bases that match TRBD1. CDR3 DNA: TGCGCCAGCAGCTTGGGGACAGGGAATCAGGATACGCAGTATTTT. Protein: CASSLGTGNQDTQYF.